This TCR beta chain was obtained from a study of CD8 T cells in Susac syndrome. Whole-study context: Patients with Susac syndrome were, at the time of blood collection, therapy-naive, maintained on corticosteroids, or maintained on intravenous immunoglobulin alone. Findings of the study overall: Regarding the TCR sequencing and HLA analysis, the study admitted that a relatively small number of individuals were involved. The CD4+ T cell repertoires in Susac syndrome did not show any clonal expansion.

The CD8+ and CD4+ T cells were negatively isolated, with the TEMRA cells enriched by FACS. This CDR3 spans 15 amino acids. Per germline, CDR1 SGHTA and CDR2 FQGTGA. V was pared by 5 bases and J by 1 base, with 14 bases between. Random hexamers primed reverse transcription of about 0.5 to 1 ug RNA. Each CDR3 protein gets one entry after TCRdb re-called the immunoSEQ multiplex PCR reads with MiXCR. The sample lists 150,000 to 200,000 distinct CDR3 sequences; 90% to 95% were seen once. In regard to this clonotype: What it binds is not known.

The V gene is TRBV7-3, the J gene TRBJ2-5, with D maybe TRBD1 (5 bases). The sample was CD4+ T cells from PBMCs. The sequence came from a human donor with Susac syndrome. The CDR3 spells CASSPNGAAQETQYF. CDR3 DNA sequence: TGTGCCAGCAGCCCTAATGGGGCGGCCCAAGAGACCCAGTACTTC. Looking up the rest from reference TRBV7-3 and TRBJ2-5 gives the full variable domain: GAGVSQTPSNKVTEKGKYVELRCDPISGHTALYWYRQSLGQGPEFLIYFQGTGAADDSGLPNDRFFAVRPEGSVSTLKIQRTERGDSAVYLCASSPNGAAQETQYFGPGTRLLVL.